This TCR beta chain appears in the sequencing data of a study of CD8+CD57+ T cells in acquired aplastic anemia. Study observations and caveats: Patients and controls shared 25 to 30 CD8+ CDR3 sequences. Significance was not reached for CD8+ Simpson's diversity between patients and controls.

An expansion of CD8+CD57+ cells by flow cytometry had been shown in patients chosen for sequencing. Among the patients, none had received any therapy at the time of blood sampling. Investigators profiled TCR beta VDJ and CDR3 from genomic DNA template. Using its own MiXCR run on the reads, TCRdb lists one record per CDR3 protein. The profile shows 150,000 or so distinct CDR3 sequences, around 48% of them singletons. Regarding this clonotype: Antigen: not known.

Between the trimmed V and J ends, which lost 6 bases and 4 bases, there was a span of 12 bases. Germline V gene lookup returns CDR1 SNHLY and CDR2 FYNNEI. This CDR3 contains 14 residues. The source is a human donor with aplastic anemia. J is TRBJ1-4 and V is TRBV2, with D perhaps matching TRBD1 (6 bases). The material sequenced was sorted CD4+, CD8+, or CD8+CD57+ T cells (not recorded which) from PBMCs. The CDR3 region has the DNA TGTGCCAGCAGGACGACAGGACTTAATGAAAAACTGTTTTTT. Translated: CASRTTGLNEKLFF.